This T cell receptor beta chain came from a study of blood T cell repertoires in COVID-19. The wider study: Material from acute and convalescent COVID-19 was sourced from the United States, Italy and Spain. PBMCs, B-cell-depleted T cells, or T cells were the source of the cDNA or gDNA that made up the material.

Original processing methods: Amplification of reference gene primers provided the estimated nucleated cell counts. Clones were sequenced by immunoSEQ multiplex PCR, and TCRdb holds only the in-frame ones, with some missing. From that table come the V and J calls and clone size; the DNA was used to work out D and trimming. The sample shows some 350,000 clones, approximately 86% of them seen only once. Sequenced: peripheral blood. This clonotype was obtained from a human donor in a cohort sampled during active COVID-19.

The CDR3 region is CASSFQGARGSGEQYF. In DNA form, the CDR3 reads TGTGCCAGCAGTTTCCAGGGGGCGCGGGGATCGGGCGAGCAGTACTTC. The V call is TRBV27, the J call TRBJ2-7, with 8 bases identical to TRBD1. The CDR3 is 16 residues long. Trimming took 3 bases from V and 6 from J; bases not matched to a gene: 13. CDR1 is MNHEY, CDR2 SMNVEV, per germline (reference sequence).